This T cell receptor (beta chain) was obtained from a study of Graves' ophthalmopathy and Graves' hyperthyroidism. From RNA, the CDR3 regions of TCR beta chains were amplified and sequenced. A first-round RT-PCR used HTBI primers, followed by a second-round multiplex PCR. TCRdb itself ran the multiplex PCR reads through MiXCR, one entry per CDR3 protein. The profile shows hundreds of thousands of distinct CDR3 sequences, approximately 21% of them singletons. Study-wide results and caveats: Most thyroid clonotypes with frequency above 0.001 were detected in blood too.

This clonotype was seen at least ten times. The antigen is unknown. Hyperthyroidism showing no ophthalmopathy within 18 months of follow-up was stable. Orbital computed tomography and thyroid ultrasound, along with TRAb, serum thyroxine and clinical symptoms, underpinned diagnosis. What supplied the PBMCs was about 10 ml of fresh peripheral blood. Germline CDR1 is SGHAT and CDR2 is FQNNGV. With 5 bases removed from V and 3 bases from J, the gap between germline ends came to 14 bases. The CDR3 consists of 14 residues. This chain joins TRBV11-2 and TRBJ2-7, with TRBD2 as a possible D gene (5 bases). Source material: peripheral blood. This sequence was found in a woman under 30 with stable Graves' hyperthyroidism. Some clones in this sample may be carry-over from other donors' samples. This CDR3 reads CASSLQRLFYEQYF. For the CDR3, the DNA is TGTGCCAGCAGCCTCCAGAGACTATTCTACGAGCAGTACTTC.